A selection of T cell receptor beta chains follows, all from one sample in a study of graft-versus-host responses after intestinal transplantation. Their antigens are not known. Repertoires were generated with immunoSEQ multiplex PCR, while TCRdb's copy carries only in-frame clones and drops some. The sample lists some 120,000 clones; about 92% were seen once. This specimen consisted of unstimulated CD8+ T cells sorted from spleen or lymph node cells, obtained before transplant. These receptors were collected from a human donor who was the organ donor for an intestinal transplant. Each CDR3 is given with its conserved first and last residue. A D gene is named only where the DNA matches it firmly. Clone size, where shown, is once, few, many, or a class for clones that have expanded.

D gene: TRBD2; clone size: .; J gene: TRBJ2-1; V gene: TRBV7-6; CDR3 protein: CASSLALAGTSGISSYNEQFF; CDR3 DNA: TGTGCCAGCAGCTTAGCGCTTGCCGGGACTAGCGGGATCAGCTCCTACAATGAGCAGTTCTTC
D gene: TRBD2; clone size: once; J gene: TRBJ2-5; V gene: TRBV2; CDR3 protein: CASRGLAGGVWEETQYF; CDR3 DNA: TGTGCCAGCAGAGGACTAGCGGGAGGTGTGTGGGAAGAGACCCAGTACTTC
D gene: TRBD2; clone size: .; J gene: TRBJ2-1; V gene: TRBV5-1; CDR3 protein: CASKASGRYNEQFF; CDR3 DNA: TGCGCCAGCAAGGCGAGCGGGAGGTACAATGAGCAGTTCTTC
D gene: .; clone size: .; J gene: TRBJ1-2; V gene: TRBV10-3; CDR3 protein: CAISETVYRPTF; CDR3 DNA: TGTGCCATCAGTGAGACAGTTTATCGGCCCACCTTC
D gene: .; clone size: .; J gene: TRBJ2-7; V gene: TRBV5-6; CDR3 protein: CASSSGGTYEQYF; CDR3 DNA: TGTGCCAGCAGCTCCGGAGGGACCTACGAGCAGTACTTC
D gene: .; clone size: .; J gene: TRBJ2-3; V gene: TRBV6-1; CDR3 protein: CASSEVLDTQYF; CDR3 DNA: TGTGCCAGCAGTGAAGTACTGGATACGCAGTATTTT
D gene: .; clone size: .; J gene: TRBJ2-3; V gene: TRBV5-4; CDR3 protein: CASSLSGDTQYF; CDR3 DNA: TGTGCCAGCAGCTTGTCGGGTGATACGCAGTATTTT
D gene: .; clone size: .; J gene: TRBJ2-1; V gene: TRBV10-3; CDR3 protein: CAISERVAYDEQFF; CDR3 DNA: TGTGCCATCAGTGAGCGTGTGGCGTACGATGAGCAGTTCTTC
D gene: .; clone size: .; J gene: TRBJ2-1; V gene: TRBV18; CDR3 protein: CASSPPGSGPTDEQFF; CDR3 DNA: TGTGCCAGCTCACCACCGGGTAGCGGACCTACTGATGAGCAGTTCTTC
D gene: .; clone size: .; J gene: TRBJ2-5; V gene: TRBV7-5; CDR3 protein: CARGWDSAGTQYF; CDR3 DNA: TGTGCCAGAGGGTGGGACTCTGCGGGGACCCAGTACTTC
D gene: TRBD2; clone size: .; J gene: TRBJ2-3; V gene: TRBV13; CDR3 protein: CASSSTGTSGYTDTQYF; CDR3 DNA: TGTGCCAGCAGCTCGACTGGGACTAGCGGGTACACAGATACGCAGTATTTT
D gene: .; clone size: .; J gene: TRBJ2-7; V gene: TRBV29-1; CDR3 protein: CSALTGWSSYEQYF; CDR3 DNA: TGCAGCGCCCTGACAGGCTGGAGCTCCTACGAGCAGTACTTC
D gene: TRBD1; clone size: .; J gene: TRBJ1-1; V gene: TRBV28; CDR3 protein: CASSPRQGQTEAFF; CDR3 DNA: TGTGCCAGCAGTCCCCGACAGGGGCAAACTGAAGCTTTCTTT
D gene: .; clone size: .; J gene: TRBJ1-2; V gene: TRBV30; CDR3 protein: CAWSGPTGSPPYGYTF; CDR3 DNA: TGTGCCTGGAGTGGACCCACAGGTTCCCCTCCTTATGGCTACACCTTC
D gene: .; clone size: .; J gene: TRBJ2-7; V gene: TRBV7-9; CDR3 protein: CASSLAGRTVNSYEQYF; CDR3 DNA: TGTGCCAGCAGCTTAGCGGGGCGGACAGTGAATTCCTACGAGCAGTACTTC
D gene: .; clone size: .; J gene: TRBJ2-7; V gene: TRBV6-1; CDR3 protein: CASSVTTDGYEQYF; CDR3 DNA: TGTGCCAGCAGTGTCACTACCGACGGCTACGAGCAGTACTTC
D gene: TRBD1; clone size: .; J gene: TRBJ2-1; V gene: TRBV6-4; CDR3 protein: CASSDSGQLTNEQFF; CDR3 DNA: TGTGCCAGCAGTGACTCGGGACAGCTTACCAATGAGCAGTTCTTC
D gene: TRBD1; clone size: .; J gene: TRBJ2-3; V gene: TRBV5-1; CDR3 protein: CASSGRGQIVTDTQYF; CDR3 DNA: TGCGCCAGCAGCGGCCGGGGACAGATAGTCACAGATACGCAGTATTTT
D gene: .; clone size: .; J gene: TRBJ2-7; V gene: TRBV11-2; CDR3 protein: CASSLASDSYEQYF; CDR3 DNA: TGTGCCAGCAGCTTGGCCAGCGACTCCTACGAGCAGTACTTC
D gene: .; clone size: .; J gene: TRBJ2-5; V gene: TRBV29-1; CDR3 protein: CSVEDPGQETQYF; CDR3 DNA: TGCAGCGTTGAAGACCCAGGCCAAGAGACCCAGTACTTC
D gene: .; clone size: .; J gene: TRBJ1-1; V gene: TRBV9; CDR3 protein: CASSVGGSTEAFF; CDR3 DNA: TGTGCCAGCAGCGTCGGGGGGTCAACTGAAGCTTTCTTT
D gene: TRBD1; clone size: .; J gene: TRBJ2-7; V gene: TRBV7-3; CDR3 protein: CASSPRDRAAYGRSVGAYEQYF; CDR3 DNA: TGTGCCAGCAGCCCCCGGGACAGGGCGGCTTATGGCAGATCGGTTGGGGCCTACGAGCAGTACTTC
D gene: .; clone size: .; J gene: TRBJ1-5; V gene: TRBV27; CDR3 protein: CASSRDPRNQPQHF; CDR3 DNA: TGTGCCAGCAGCCGGGACCCCAGGAATCAGCCCCAGCATTTT
D gene: TRBD2; clone size: .; J gene: TRBJ2-7; V gene: TRBV4-1; CDR3 protein: CASSQVLAGTKEQYF; CDR3 DNA: TGCGCCAGCAGCCAAGTGCTAGCGGGAACAAAAGAGCAGTACTTC
D gene: .; clone size: .; J gene: TRBJ1-2; V gene: TRBV13; CDR3 protein: CASSAQRWGSAQDYGYTF; CDR3 DNA: TGTGCCAGCAGCGCCCAAAGATGGGGCTCCGCCCAGGACTATGGCTACACCTTC
D gene: .; clone size: .; J gene: TRBJ1-2; V gene: TRBV4-2; CDR3 protein: CASSHKETGVLDGYTF; CDR3 DNA: TGTGCCAGCAGCCATAAGGAGACAGGAGTTCTCGACGGCTACACCTTC
D gene: TRBD1; clone size: .; J gene: TRBJ2-2; V gene: TRBV25-1; CDR3 protein: CASSGNNRGPGELFF; CDR3 DNA: TGTGCCAGCAGTGGTAATAACAGGGGACCCGGGGAGCTGTTTTTT
D gene: .; clone size: .; J gene: TRBJ1-3; V gene: TRBV7-9; CDR3 protein: CASSAIEGGNTIYF; CDR3 DNA: TGTGCCAGCAGCGCGATTGAGGGAGGAAACACCATATATTTT
D gene: TRBD2; clone size: .; J gene: TRBJ2-1; V gene: TRBV29-1; CDR3 protein: CSVVRLAEQFF; CDR3 DNA: TGCAGCGTTGTGAGACTAGCGGAGCAGTTCTTC
D gene: .; clone size: .; J gene: TRBJ2-2; V gene: TRBV4-1; CDR3 protein: CASSPDRDTGELFF; CDR3 DNA: TGCGCCAGCAGCCCGGACCGAGACACCGGGGAGCTGTTTTTT
D gene: .; clone size: .; J gene: TRBJ2-1; V gene: TRBV27; CDR3 protein: CASSFGAYNEQFF; CDR3 DNA: TGTGCCAGCAGTTTTGGAGCATACAATGAGCAGTTCTTC
D gene: .; clone size: .; J gene: TRBJ2-7; V gene: TRBV19; CDR3 protein: CASSQGKRTYEQYF; CDR3 DNA: TGTGCCAGTAGCCAGGGGAAAAGAACCTACGAGCAGTACTTC
D gene: .; clone size: .; J gene: TRBJ2-7; V gene: TRBV11-2; CDR3 protein: CASSLVSGDITYEQYF; CDR3 DNA: TGTGCCAGCAGCTTAGTCTCTGGGGACATAACCTACGAGCAGTACTTC
D gene: .; clone size: .; J gene: TRBJ1-5; V gene: TRBV10-3; CDR3 protein: CATTEGRGARQPQHF; CDR3 DNA: TGTGCCACAACGGAGGGTAGGGGGGCGAGGCAGCCCCAGCATTTT
D gene: .; clone size: .; J gene: TRBJ2-7; V gene: TRBV4-1; CDR3 protein: CASSQDRYEQYF; CDR3 DNA: TGCGCCAGCAGCCAAGACAGGTACGAGCAGTACTTC
D gene: .; clone size: .; J gene: TRBJ2-7; V gene: TRBV5-1; CDR3 protein: CASSEADPYEQYF; CDR3 DNA: TGCGCCAGCAGCGAGGCCGATCCCTACGAGCAGTACTTC
D gene: .; clone size: .; J gene: TRBJ1-1; V gene: TRBV4-1; CDR3 protein: CASSQEPGHMNTEAFF; CDR3 DNA: TGCGCCAGCAGCCAGGAGCCGGGACATATGAACACTGAAGCTTTCTTT
D gene: TRBD2; clone size: once; J gene: TRBJ2-7; V gene: TRBV5-1; CDR3 protein: CASSWGSSGSYEQYF; CDR3 DNA: TGCGCCAGCAGCTGGGGGAGTAGCGGGAGCTACGAGCAGTACTTC